Sequencing of this TCR beta chain was carried out in a study of blood T cell repertoires in COVID-19. Study-wide context: The United States, Italy and Spain supplied acute and convalescent COVID-19 samples. PBMCs, B-cell-depleted T cells, or T cells provided the cDNA or gDNA that made up the material.

Germline V gives CDR1 SGDLS, CDR2 YYNGEE. CDR3 length: 16 residues. V shed 2 bases, J shed 6 bases, and the junction held 5 bases outside the gene matches. As originally analysed: Reference gene primer amplification yielded estimated nucleated cell counts. Measured with immunoSEQ multiplex PCR; TCRdb has only the in-frame clones, and not every one. Clonal size and the V and J genes are those of that table, whereas D and trimming came from the DNA. This repertoire shows about 34,000 clones, over 90% found once; its top ten account for about 5%. The rearrangement joins TRBV9 to TRBJ2-1; 13 bases fit TRBD2. The sequencing sample was made of peripheral blood. This receptor was identified in a human donor in a cohort sampled during active COVID-19. The CDR3 bases are TGTGCCAGCAGCGTCACCGGGACTAGCGGGATCAATGAGCAGTTCTTC. It codes for CASSVTGTSGINEQFF.